The source of this T cell receptor beta chain is a study of breast tumors, draining lymph nodes, adjacent tissues. Germline V gene sequence: CDR1 SGHAT, CDR2 FQDESV (reference sequence). This CDR3 is 15 amino acids long. The V end lost 3 bases, the J end lost 2 bases, and 11 bases lay between the germline ends. TCRdb passed the multiplex PCR reads through MiXCR, listing each CDR3 protein once. The sample records approximately 100,000 distinct CDR3 sequences, about 29% being singletons. This clonotype occurred many times. What it binds is unknown. Samples came from axillary lymph nodes draining the breast cancer. The study's findings and limits: Tumor TCR diversity was below lymph nodes but above nontumor tissue. Data only fit, rather than demonstrated, lymph node origin of most tumor T cells.

This TCR derives from a female donor with breast cancer. Some clones in this sample may be carry-over from other donors' samples. Source material: axillary lymph node tissue. The rearrangement joins TRBV11-1 to TRBJ2-1; no clear D. In DNA, the CDR3 is TGTGCCAGCAGCTTCCTTACGGCCCCCTACAATGAGCAGTTCTTC. It specifies CASSFLTAPYNEQFF.